This is a list of T cell receptor beta chains from one sample in a study of cytomegalovirus exposure and HLA in healthy donors. Generated by immunoSEQ multiplex PCR, the TCRdb table keeps only in-frame clones and is missing some. The table has about 100,000 clones, 70% to 80% seen once. Material for sequencing was PBMCs. The receptors stem from a woman aged 18-29 years in good health and CMV-seropositive. The CDR3 runs from the conserved cysteine through the conserved F or W. The D gene is left open where the match is weak. Size tells how often a clone was seen (once, few, many) or the class of an expanded clone, and some rows leave it out.

clone_size,j_call,v_call,d_call,cdr3_nt,cdr3_aa
NA,TRBJ2-7,TRBV19,NA,TGTGCCAGTAGTATGGGGGCAGGAGCCTACGAGCAGTACTTC,CASSMGAGAYEQYF
few,TRBJ2-2,TRBV7-9,TRBD2,TGTGCCAGCAGTCCCGGGACTAGTTCCGGGGAGCTGTTTTTT,CASSPGTSSGELFF
once,TRBJ2-3,TRBV6-1,TRBD2,TGTGCCAGCAGTGAGGGGAGCGGGGCTTTCACAGATACGCAGTATTTT,CASSEGSGAFTDTQYF
once,TRBJ2-2,TRBV10-3,TRBD1,TGTGCCATCAGTGTCCCCGGGACAGGGGGAACCGGGGAGCTGTTTTTT,CAISVPGTGGTGELFF
once,TRBJ1-1,TRBV5-8,TRBD1,TGTGCCAGCAGTTACAGGGGAGGAGTCACTGAAGCTTTCTTT,CASSYRGGVTEAFF
NA,TRBJ1-2,TRBV7-2,NA,TGTGCCAGCAGCTCAGAGACAGGAACCTATGGCTACACCTTC,CASSSETGTYGYTF
NA,TRBJ2-5,TRBV5-6,TRBD2,TGTGCCAGCAGCCGCGGGACTAGCGGGGAGACCCAGTACTTC,CASSRGTSGETQYF
NA,TRBJ2-3,TRBV6-5,TRBD1,TGTGCCAGCAGTTACTCCTCCGGGACAGGAGGAGATACGCAGTATTTT,CASSYSSGTGGDTQYF
once,TRBJ1-1,TRBV5-6,NA,TGTGCCAGCAGGGCTAGGGGGTTGGCTCGTAGGGGGACTGAAGCTTTCTTT,CASRARGLARRGTEAFF
once,TRBJ1-4,TRBV7-3,TRBD1,TGTGCCAGCAGCGATGACAGGGGCCCCTCTCCAAATGAAAAACTGTTTTTT,CASSDDRGPSPNEKLFF
NA,TRBJ2-3,TRBV10-3,TRBD2,TGTGCCATCAGTGACCGACTAGCGGGAGAGACAGATACGCAGTATTTT,CAISDRLAGETDTQYF
NA,TRBJ2-2,TRBV6-5,TRBD2,TGTGCCACTCTAGCGGAGCCGAACACCGGGGAGCTGTTTTTT,CATLAEPNTGELFF
NA,TRBJ2-2,TRBV5-1,TRBD1,TGCGCCAGCAGCCTCGGGACAGGGGGCTCCGGGGAGCTGTTTTTT,CASSLGTGGSGELFF
NA,TRBJ2-7,TRBV6-6,TRBD1,TGTGCCAGCAGTAGGACAGATCTAAATCAGGGGGCGCGGAACTTC,CASSRTDLNQGARNF
few,TRBJ1-1,TRBV30,NA,TGTGCCTGGAGTGTGGGGCGAGGCGAAGCTTTCTTT,CAWSVGRGEAFF
NA,TRBJ2-2,TRBV6-5,NA,TGTGCCAGCAGTTACGGAGCGGGGAACACCGGGGAGCTGTTTTTT,CASSYGAGNTGELFF
few,TRBJ2-3,TRBV7-2,TRBD1,TGTGCCAGCAGCTTTGGACAGGGAACAGATACGCAGTATTTT,CASSFGQGTDTQYF
few,TRBJ1-3,TRBV7-2,TRBD1,TGTGCCAGCAGCAACCGGACAGGGGGCTCTGGAAACACCATATATTTT,CASSNRTGGSGNTIYF
NA,TRBJ2-5,TRBV6-1,NA,TGTGCCAGCGGGTGGGTTACCAGGGAGACCCAGTACTTC,CASGWVTRETQYF